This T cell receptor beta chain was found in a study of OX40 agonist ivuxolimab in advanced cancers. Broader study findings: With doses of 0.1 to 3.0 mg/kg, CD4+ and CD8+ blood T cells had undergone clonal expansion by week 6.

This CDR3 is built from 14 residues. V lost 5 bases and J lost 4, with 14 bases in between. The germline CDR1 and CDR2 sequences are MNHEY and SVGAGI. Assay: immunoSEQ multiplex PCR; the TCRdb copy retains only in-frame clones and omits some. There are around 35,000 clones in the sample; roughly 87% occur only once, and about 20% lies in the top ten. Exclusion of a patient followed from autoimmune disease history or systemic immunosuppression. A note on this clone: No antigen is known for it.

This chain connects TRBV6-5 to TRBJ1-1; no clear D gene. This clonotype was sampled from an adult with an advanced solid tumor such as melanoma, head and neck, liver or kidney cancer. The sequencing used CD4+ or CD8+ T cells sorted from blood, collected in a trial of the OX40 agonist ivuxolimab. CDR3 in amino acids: CASSPGGKVTEAFF. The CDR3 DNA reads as TGTGCCAGCAGTCCGGGTGGGAAGGTCACTGAAGCTTTCTTT.